This is a list of T cell receptor beta chains from one sample in a study of T-cell memory formation after mild COVID-19. MiXCR, applied by TCRdb to the 5' RACE reads, yields one record per CDR3 protein. Seen here are tens of thousands of distinct CDR3 sequences, roughly 21% observed once, and the top ten hold more than 1.5%. Sequencing input: PBMCs or a T cell subset sorted from them (not recorded which). The receptors originated from an adult who had mild COVID-19 (a few samples of this study predate the infection). Cell type and time point are not known. Both conserved end residues are part of each CDR3. A D gene is named only where the DNA matches it firmly. Expanded clones get a size class; other rows say once, few or many, or leave the size out.

TRBJ2-5 | many | . | TRBV7-9 | CASSLASSQETQYF | TGTGCCAGCAGCTTGGCCAGTTCCCAAGAGACCCAGTACTTC
TRBJ2-4 | few | . | TRBV3-1 | CASSQGSRGYF | TGTGCCAGCAGCCAAGGGTCCAGGGGGTACTTC
TRBJ2-1 | many | TRBD2 | TRBV7-3 | CASSRRGGDSRWDEQFF | TGTGCCAGCAGCCGTCGTGGGGGGGACTCCAGATGGGATGAGCAGTTCTTC
TRBJ1-1 | medium-sized | TRBD1 | TRBV11-2 | CASSSQGARTEAFF | TGTGCCAGCAGCTCACAGGGGGCTCGGACTGAAGCTTTCTTT
TRBJ2-5 | many | . | TRBV5-1 | CASGLRLGRETQYF | TGCGCCAGCGGGCTCAGGCTTGGGCGAGAGACCCAGTACTTC
TRBJ2-1 | many | TRBD2 | TRBV27 | CASRREALLRNEQFF | TGTGCCAGCAGGCGGGAGGCCCTATTGAGGAATGAGCAGTTCTTC
TRBJ2-3 | many | . | TRBV13 | CASSVITSTDTQYF | TGTGCCAGCAGCGTAATAACTAGCACAGATACGCAGTATTTT
TRBJ2-5 | many | . | TRBV5-6 | CASTGPRDQETQYF | TGTGCCAGCACCGGGCCTCGGGACCAAGAGACCCAGTACTTC
TRBJ2-1 | . | . | TRBV7-9 | CASSLDVGDTSSYNEQFF | TGTGCCAGCAGCTTAGACGTCGGAGATACTAGCTCCTACAATGAGCAGTTCTTC
TRBJ1-2 | many | TRBD1 | TRBV25-1 | CASSGSTGLGYTF | TGTGCCAGCAGTGGATCGACAGGGCTTGGCTACACCTTC
TRBJ2-3 | . | TRBD1 | TRBV4-1 | CASSPETAEGATQYF | TGCGCCAGCAGCCCTGAAACGGCCGAGGGGGCTACGCAGTATTTT
TRBJ2-3 | . | . | TRBV15 | CATSPGRGATDTQYF | TGTGCCACCAGCCCCGGTAGGGGGGCCACAGATACGCAGTATTTT
TRBJ2-1 | many | . | TRBV12-3/TRBV12-4 | CASSSHNEQFF | TGTGCCAGCAGCAGTCACAATGAGCAGTTCTTC
TRBJ2-1 | . | TRBD2 | TRBV12-3/TRBV12-4 | CASSPVGTSSKYNEQFF | TGTGCCAGCAGCCCAGTAGGGACTAGCTCGAAATACAATGAGCAGTTCTTC
TRBJ2-7 | once | TRBD1 | TRBV29-1 | CSVETGEPYEQYF | TGCAGCGTTGAGACAGGGGAGCCCTACGAGCAGTACTTC
TRBJ2-7 | many | . | TRBV6-5 | CASSYSGTLSPYEQYF | TGTGCCAGCAGTTACTCGGGCACATTGTCCCCCTACGAGCAGTACTTC
TRBJ2-1 | . | . | TRBV12-3/TRBV12-4 | CASSLRSFSHEQFF | TGTGCCAGCAGTTTAAGGTCGTTTAGCCATGAGCAGTTCTTC
TRBJ1-4 | . | TRBD1 | TRBV6-5 | CASSTGTGKPLNEKLFF | TGTGCCAGCAGCACGGGGACAGGGAAGCCCCTAAATGAAAAACTGTTTTTT
TRBJ1-2 | . | . | TRBV7-6 | CASSLGGVGYTF | TGTGCCAGCAGCTTAGGGGGAGTTGGCTACACCTTC
TRBJ2-7 | many | . | TRBV6-5 | CASSYTATGATYEQYF | TGTGCCAGCAGTTACACAGCGACAGGTGCTACCTACGAGCAGTACTTC
TRBJ2-1 | many | TRBD2 | TRBV18 | CASSAGTSGSEQFF | TGTGCCAGCTCAGCCGGGACTAGCGGGAGTGAGCAGTTCTTC
TRBJ2-7 | . | TRBD2 | TRBV29-1 | CSVEVGWVTSGRNHEQYF | TGCAGCGTTGAAGTTGGGTGGGTGACTAGCGGGAGGAACCACGAGCAGTACTTC
TRBJ1-3 | many | . | TRBV7-9 | CASSASTGSGNTIYF | TGTGCCAGCAGCGCCTCGACAGGCTCTGGAAACACCATATATTTT
TRBJ2-2 | many | TRBD1 | TRBV5-1 | CASSFDRGSGELFF | TGCGCCAGCAGCTTCGACAGGGGGTCCGGGGAGCTGTTTTTT
TRBJ2-1 | many | . | TRBV20-1 | CSATRTAGNEQFF | TGCAGTGCGACACGGACAGCGGGCAATGAGCAGTTCTTC
TRBJ2-1 | . | TRBD2 | TRBV3-1 | CASSPGLAGAGFF | TGTGCCAGCAGCCCCGGACTAGCGGGGGCCGGGTTCTTC
TRBJ2-7 | many | . | TRBV7-9 | CASSSGTLVTYEQYF | TGTGCCAGCAGCTCCGGGACACTAGTTACCTACGAGCAGTACTTC